This T cell receptor beta chain appears in the sequencing data of a study of blood T cell repertoires in COVID-19. For the study at large: The samples span acute and convalescent COVID-19 from the United States, Italy and Spain. T cells, B-cell-depleted T cells, or PBMCs provided the cDNA or gDNA that served as material.

In the original processing: From reference gene primer amplification, estimates of nucleated cell counts were derived. TCRdb's table, derived via immunoSEQ multiplex PCR, lists solely in-frame clones and lacks some. V and J calls and clone size are copied from that table; D and trimming were computed from the DNA. The table shows approximately 150,000 clones, with over 70% occurring only once. The clonotype comes from an older man who had recovered from COVID-19. The sequencing sample was made of peripheral blood.

For the CDR3, the DNA is TGTGCCAGCAGCTTTCTCACCCAGGGTGTATCGGGTTACACCTTC. It specifies CASSFLTQGVSGYTF. The chain joins TRBV13 to TRBJ1-2, with TRBD1 as a possible D gene (5 bases). The CDR3 sequence is 15 residues long. Looked up from germline, CDR1 is PRHDT and CDR2 is FYEKMQ (reference sequence). Trimming left V 3 bases short and J 11 bases short, with 22 bases between.